This record looks at one T cell receptor (beta chain) sequence and its context. The germline CDR1 and CDR2 sequences are MDHEN and SYDVKM. With 3 bases clipped from V and 6 bases from J, the junction kept 9 bases outside the gene matches. This CDR3 is built from 16 residues. TCRdb's table, derived via immunoSEQ multiplex PCR, lists solely in-frame clones and lacks some. This table holds fewer than 13,000 clones, around nine tenths found once. This sample stems from a study of T cells after posttransplantation cyclophosphamide. Treatment was busulfan-fludarabine conditioning, a marrow graft, and cyclophosphamide on days +3 and +4.

This rearrangement joins TRBV28 to TRBJ1-5, with TRBD1 identical over 9 bases. Sequenced material: CD4+ T cells sorted from PBMCs, taken after allogeneic stem cell transplant with posttransplant cyclophosphamide. This TCR came from a male patient in his thirties who received an allogeneic stem cell transplant from a related donor, was CMV-positive, and had acute GVHD only. Some T cells may be the graft donor's. CDR3: CASSLGQGSWAQPQHF. The CDR3 bases are TGTGCCAGCAGTTTGGGACAGGGTTCATGGGCTCAGCCCCAGCATTTT.